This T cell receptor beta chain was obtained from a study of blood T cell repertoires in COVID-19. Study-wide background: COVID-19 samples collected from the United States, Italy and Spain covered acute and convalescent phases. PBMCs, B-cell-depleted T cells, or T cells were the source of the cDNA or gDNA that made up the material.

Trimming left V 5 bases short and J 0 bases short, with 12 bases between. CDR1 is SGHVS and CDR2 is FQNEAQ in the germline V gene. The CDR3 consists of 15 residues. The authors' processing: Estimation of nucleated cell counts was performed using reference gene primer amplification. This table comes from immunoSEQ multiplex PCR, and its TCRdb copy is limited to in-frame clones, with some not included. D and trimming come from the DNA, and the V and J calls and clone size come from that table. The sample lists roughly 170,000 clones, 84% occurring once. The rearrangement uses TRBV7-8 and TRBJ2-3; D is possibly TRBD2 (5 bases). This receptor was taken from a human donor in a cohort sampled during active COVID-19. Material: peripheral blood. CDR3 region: CASSPRRTSTDTQYF. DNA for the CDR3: TGTGCCAGCAGCCCGAGGCGGACTAGCACAGATACGCAGTATTTT.